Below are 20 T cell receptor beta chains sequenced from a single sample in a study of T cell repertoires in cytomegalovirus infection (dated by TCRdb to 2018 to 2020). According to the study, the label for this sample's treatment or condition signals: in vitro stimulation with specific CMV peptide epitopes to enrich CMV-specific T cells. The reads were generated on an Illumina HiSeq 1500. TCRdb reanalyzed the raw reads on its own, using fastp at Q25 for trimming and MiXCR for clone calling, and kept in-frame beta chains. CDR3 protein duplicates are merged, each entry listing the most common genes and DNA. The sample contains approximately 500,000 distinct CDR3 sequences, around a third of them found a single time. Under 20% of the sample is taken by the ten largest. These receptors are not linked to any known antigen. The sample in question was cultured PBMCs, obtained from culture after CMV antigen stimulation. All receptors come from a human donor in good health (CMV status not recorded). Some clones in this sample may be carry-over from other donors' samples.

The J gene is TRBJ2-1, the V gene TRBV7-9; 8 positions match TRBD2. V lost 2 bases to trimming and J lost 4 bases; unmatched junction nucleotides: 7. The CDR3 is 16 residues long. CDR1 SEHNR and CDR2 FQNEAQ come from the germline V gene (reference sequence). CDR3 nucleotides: TGTGCCAGCAGCTTATTTCCGAGACTAGCGTACAATGAGCAGTTCTTC. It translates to CASSLFPRLAYNEQFF.

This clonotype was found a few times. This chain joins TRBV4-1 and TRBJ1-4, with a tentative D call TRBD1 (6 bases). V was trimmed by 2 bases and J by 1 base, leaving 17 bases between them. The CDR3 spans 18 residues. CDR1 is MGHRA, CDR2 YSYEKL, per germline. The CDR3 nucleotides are TGCGCCAGCAGCCAATTCCCAGGGACACCGCTAACTAATGAAAAACTGTTTTTT. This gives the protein CASSQFPGTPLTNEKLFF.

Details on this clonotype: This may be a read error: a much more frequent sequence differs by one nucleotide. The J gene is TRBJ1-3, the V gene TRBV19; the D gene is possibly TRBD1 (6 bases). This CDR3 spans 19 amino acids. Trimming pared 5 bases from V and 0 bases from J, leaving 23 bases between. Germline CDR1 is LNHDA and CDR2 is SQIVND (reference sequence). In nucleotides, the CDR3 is TGTGCCAGTAGTTCGGACAGAGTAATAGGGAGCAACTCTGGAAACACCATATATTTT. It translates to CASSSDRVIGSNSGNTIYF.

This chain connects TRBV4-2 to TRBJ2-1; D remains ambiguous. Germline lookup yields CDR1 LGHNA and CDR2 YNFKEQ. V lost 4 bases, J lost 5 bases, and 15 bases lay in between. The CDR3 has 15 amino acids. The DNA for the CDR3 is TGTGCCAGCAGCCCGCAGACACGGAATAACAATGAGCAGTTCTTC. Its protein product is CASSPQTRNNNEQFF.

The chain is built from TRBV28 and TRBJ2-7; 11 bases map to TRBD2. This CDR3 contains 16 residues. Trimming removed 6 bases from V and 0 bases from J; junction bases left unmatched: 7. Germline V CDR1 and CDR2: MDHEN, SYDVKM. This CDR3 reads CASRLTGTSGSYEQYF. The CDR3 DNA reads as TGTGCCAGCAGACTTACCGGGACTAGCGGCTCCTACGAGCAGTACTTC.

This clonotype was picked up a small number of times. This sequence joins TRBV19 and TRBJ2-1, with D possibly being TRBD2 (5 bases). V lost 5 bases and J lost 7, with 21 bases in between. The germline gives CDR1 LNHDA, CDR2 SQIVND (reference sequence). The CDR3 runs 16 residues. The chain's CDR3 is CASSPLGERARNEQFF. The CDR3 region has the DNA TGTGCCAGTAGTCCTCTTGGGGAGCGCGCGAGGAATGAGCAGTTCTTC.

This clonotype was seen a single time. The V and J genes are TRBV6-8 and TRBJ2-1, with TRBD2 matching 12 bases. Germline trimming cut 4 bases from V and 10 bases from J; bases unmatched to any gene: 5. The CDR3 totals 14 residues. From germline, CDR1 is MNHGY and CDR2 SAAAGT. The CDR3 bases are TGTGCCAGCAGTTTGGCTAGCGGGAGGGACGAGCAGTTCTTC. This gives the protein CASSLASGRDEQFF.

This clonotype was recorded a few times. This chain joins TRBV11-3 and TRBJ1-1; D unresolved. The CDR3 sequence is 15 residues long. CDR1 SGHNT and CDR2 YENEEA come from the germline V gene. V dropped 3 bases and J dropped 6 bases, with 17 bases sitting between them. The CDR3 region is CASSFSGQYYSEAFF. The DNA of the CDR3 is TGTGCCAGCAGCTTCTCGGGTCAGTATTACTCTGAAGCTTTCTTT.

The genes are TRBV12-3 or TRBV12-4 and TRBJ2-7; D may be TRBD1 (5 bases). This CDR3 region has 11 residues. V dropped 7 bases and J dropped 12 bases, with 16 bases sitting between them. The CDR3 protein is CASILGPGPYF. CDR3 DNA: TGTGCCAGCATTCTGGGGCCAGGGCCGTACTTC.

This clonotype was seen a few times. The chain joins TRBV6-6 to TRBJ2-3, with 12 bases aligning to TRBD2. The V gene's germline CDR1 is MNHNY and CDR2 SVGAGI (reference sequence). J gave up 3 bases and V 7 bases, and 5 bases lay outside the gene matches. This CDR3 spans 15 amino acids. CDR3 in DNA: TGTGCCAGCACCCTCGGACTAGCGGGAACAGATACGCAGTATTTT. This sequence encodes CASTLGLAGTDTQYF.

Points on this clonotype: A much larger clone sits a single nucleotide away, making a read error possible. The CDR3 loop is CAGSLIGLAGADTQYF. The CDR3 nucleotides are TGTGCCGGCAGCTTAATCGGGCTAGCGGGAGCAGATACGCAGTATTTT. The chain employs TRBV11-2 and TRBJ2-3, with 10 bases aligning to TRBD2. Germline CDR1 is SGHAT and CDR2 is FQNNGV. The CDR3 has 16 residues.

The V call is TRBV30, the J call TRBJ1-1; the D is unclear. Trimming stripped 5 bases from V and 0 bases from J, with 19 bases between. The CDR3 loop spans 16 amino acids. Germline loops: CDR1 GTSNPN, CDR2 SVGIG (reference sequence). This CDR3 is CAWGGRGQILNTEAFF. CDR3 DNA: TGTGCCTGGGGCGGACGAGGGCAGATCTTGAACACTGAAGCTTTCTTT.

The CDR3 spells CASSFPGSSTGHNEQFF. Written as DNA, the CDR3 is TGTGCCAGCAGCTTCCCGGGGTCCTCTACAGGGCACAATGAGCAGTTCTTC. The chain recombines TRBV7-9 with TRBJ2-1; TRBD1 might be the D (6 bases). The ends were cut back, 3 bases at V and 5 bases at J, with 20 bases in the middle. The CDR3 consists of 17 residues. Germline CDR1 reads SEHNR; CDR2 reads FQNEAQ (reference sequence).

CDR3 sequence: CASSFSGLETQYF. The CDR3 coding sequence is TGTGCCAGCAGCTTTTCGGGGTTGGAGACCCAGTACTTC. V and J are TRBV7-2 and TRBJ2-5; a possible D gene is TRBD2 (5 bases). Looked up from germline, CDR1 is SGHTA and CDR2 is FQGNSA. V was trimmed by 3 bases and J by 5 bases, leaving 10 bases between them. The CDR3 spans 13 residues.

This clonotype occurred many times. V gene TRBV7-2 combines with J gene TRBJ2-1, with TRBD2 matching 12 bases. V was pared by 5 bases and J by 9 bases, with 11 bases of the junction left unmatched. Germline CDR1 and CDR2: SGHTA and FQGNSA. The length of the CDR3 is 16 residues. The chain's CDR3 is CASSLEGSSGRAEQFF. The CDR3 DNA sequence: TGTGCCAGCAGCCTTGAGGGGTCTAGCGGGAGGGCTGAGCAGTTCTTC.

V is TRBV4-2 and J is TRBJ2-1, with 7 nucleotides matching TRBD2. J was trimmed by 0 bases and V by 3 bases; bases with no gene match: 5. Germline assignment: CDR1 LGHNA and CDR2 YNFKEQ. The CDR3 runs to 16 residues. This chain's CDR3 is CASSQGLISSYNEQFF. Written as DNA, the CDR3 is TGTGCCAGCAGCCAGGGACTAATCAGCTCCTACAATGAGCAGTTCTTC.

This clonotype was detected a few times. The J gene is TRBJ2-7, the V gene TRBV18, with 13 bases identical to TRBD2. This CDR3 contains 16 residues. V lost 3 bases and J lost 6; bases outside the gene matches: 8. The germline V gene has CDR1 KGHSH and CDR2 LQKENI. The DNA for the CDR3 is TGTGCCAGCTCACCCCGGACTAGCGGGAGCCCAGGCGAGCAGTACTTC. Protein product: CASSPRTSGSPGEQYF.

In nucleotides, the CDR3 is TGTGCCAGTTCTCTTGGCGGGAGGGTGGATGAGCAGTTCTTC. Amino acids: CASSLGGRVDEQFF. J is TRBJ2-1 and V is TRBV19; 9 bases line up with TRBD2. Trimming cost V 8 bases and J 8 bases; bases outside gene matches: 10. CDR1 LNHDA and CDR2 SQIVND come from the germline V gene (reference sequence). This CDR3 is 14 amino acids long.

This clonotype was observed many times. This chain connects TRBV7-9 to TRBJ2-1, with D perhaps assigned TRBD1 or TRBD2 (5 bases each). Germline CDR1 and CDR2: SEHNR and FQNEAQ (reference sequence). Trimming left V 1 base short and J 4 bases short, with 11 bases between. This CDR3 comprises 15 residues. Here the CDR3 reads CASSLGDGQYNEQFF. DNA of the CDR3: TGTGCCAGCAGCTTAGGGGACGGTCAATACAATGAGCAGTTCTTC.

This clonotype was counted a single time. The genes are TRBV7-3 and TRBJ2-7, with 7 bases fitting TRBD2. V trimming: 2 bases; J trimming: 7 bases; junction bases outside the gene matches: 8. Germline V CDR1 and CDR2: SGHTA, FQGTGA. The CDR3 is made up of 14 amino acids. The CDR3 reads CASSLLAGASEQYF. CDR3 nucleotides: TGTGCCAGCAGCTTACTTGCGGGAGCTAGTGAGCAGTACTTC. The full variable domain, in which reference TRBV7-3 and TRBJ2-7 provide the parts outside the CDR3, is GAGVSQTPSNKVTEKGKYVELRCDPISGHTALYWYRQSLGQGPEFLIYFQGTGAADDSGLPNDRFFAVRPEGSVSTLKIQRTERGDSAVYLCASSLLAGASEQYFGPGTRLTVT.